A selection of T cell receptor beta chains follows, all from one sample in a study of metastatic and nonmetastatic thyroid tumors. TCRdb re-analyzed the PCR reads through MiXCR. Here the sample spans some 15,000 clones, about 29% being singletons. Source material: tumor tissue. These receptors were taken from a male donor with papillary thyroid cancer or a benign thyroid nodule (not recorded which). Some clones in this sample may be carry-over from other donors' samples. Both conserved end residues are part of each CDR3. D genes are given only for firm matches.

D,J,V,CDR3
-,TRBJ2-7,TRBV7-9,CASSGHPGGYEQYF
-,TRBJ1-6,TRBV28,CASSTPLSSSYNSPLHF
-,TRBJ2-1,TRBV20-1,CSAQHGTLYNEQFF
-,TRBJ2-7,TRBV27,CASSLVFTIREQYF
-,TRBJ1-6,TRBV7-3,CASSLTMNSPLHF
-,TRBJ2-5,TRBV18,CASSPETQYF
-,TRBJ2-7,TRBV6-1,CASSDALGEFYEQYF
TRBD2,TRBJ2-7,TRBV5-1,CASTSGRGVTYEQYF
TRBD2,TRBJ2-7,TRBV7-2,CASSLAGLAGPTYEQYF
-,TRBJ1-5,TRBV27,CASSPGTVRSNQPQHF
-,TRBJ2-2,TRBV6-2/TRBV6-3,CASSLEDPRSGELFF
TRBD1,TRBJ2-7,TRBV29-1,CSVGRDRAVTYEQYF
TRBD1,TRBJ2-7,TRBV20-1,CSARGTGNEQYF
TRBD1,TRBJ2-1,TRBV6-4,CASSDGTGGDEQFF
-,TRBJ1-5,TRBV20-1,CSARVGSQPQHF
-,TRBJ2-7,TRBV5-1,CARSSGLTSSYEVDF
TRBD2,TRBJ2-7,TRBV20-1,CSAFSPTSGSRGEQYF
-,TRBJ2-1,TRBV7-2,CASSMSGGRSEQFF
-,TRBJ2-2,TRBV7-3,CASSLGGFGGELFF
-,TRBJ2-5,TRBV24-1,CATSDLDGQETQYF
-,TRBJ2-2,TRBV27,CASSLGITGELFF
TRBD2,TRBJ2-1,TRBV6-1,CASSRLLSGDEQFF
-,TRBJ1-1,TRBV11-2,CASSLIRDRRNTEAFF
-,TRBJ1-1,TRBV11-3,CASSSRFTEAFF